The T cell receptor (beta chain) described here comes from a study of cytomegalovirus exposure and HLA in healthy donors. As for the study in general: Findings of an earlier analysis included roughly 120 million unique TCR beta sequences from some 180 million T cells. Study conclusions and caveats: A few chains linked to CMV were shown in vitro to be specific for CMV antigens. With later analysis, a missense DCLRE1C variant became linked to TCR beta V- and J-gene trimming.

This clone was observed a single time. Its cognate antigen is unknown. Primers included in the PCR were 60 Vbeta and 13 Jbeta primers. Profiling relied on immunoSEQ multiplex PCR, and the TCRdb table lists in-frame clones only, not all of them. This sample yields 120,000 to 150,000 clones, of which approximately 70% are seen a single time; roughly 1.7% belongs to the top ten. The CDR3 spans 14 residues. Trimming cost V 1 base and J 1 base, with 9 bases left between them. Germline loops: CDR1 GTSNPN, CDR2 SVGIG (reference sequence). The receptor was derived from a woman aged 30 to 39 in good health and CMV-seronegative. V usage is TRBV30 and J usage is TRBJ2-3, with a weak D call TRBD1 (5 bases). The sequenced sample consisted of PBMCs. As DNA, the CDR3 is TGTGCCTGGAGTGAACAGGTTGGCACAGATACGCAGTATTTT. Protein sequence: CAWSEQVGTDTQYF.